A selection of T cell receptor beta chains follows, all from one sample in a study of CD8 T cells in ankylosing spondylitis. TCRdb reprocessed the 5' RACE reads with MiXCR, giving one entry per CDR3 protein. The sample includes 670,000 or so distinct CDR3 sequences, 19% of them seen just once. The sequenced material came from blood, either unsorted or a sorted T cell fraction (not recorded which). These receptors came from a male donor with ankylosing spondylitis. Both conserved end residues are part of each CDR3.

TRBJ2-4	TRBV25-1	18	CASSESPGQALAKNIQYF
TRBJ2-3	TRBV28	14	CASSSGGRTDTQYF
TRBJ2-3	TRBV7-2	15	CASSLGSGSPDTQYF
TRBJ2-7	TRBV12-3/TRBV12-4	16	CASSLVLRTGYYEQYF
TRBJ1-5	TRBV20-1	15	CSATVRDGGIGPQHF
TRBJ1-3	TRBV7-9	13	CASTFGPGNTIYF
TRBJ2-7	TRBV20-1	14	CSAAIPSGVYEQYF
TRBJ2-3	TRBV5-1	17	CASSRRGREGRTDTQYF
TRBJ2-5	TRBV5-6	17	CASSAVLAGGKQETQYF
TRBJ1-1	TRBV10-3	16	CAISESWGSRNTEAFF
TRBJ2-1	TRBV24-1	16	CATSDPASSGYNEQFF
TRBJ2-1	TRBV20-1	15	CSASFAGEVYNEQFF
TRBJ1-1	TRBV14	19	CASSQDLLRSPRGNTEAFF
TRBJ2-3	TRBV6-1	15	CASSPSREGTDTQYF
TRBJ2-2	TRBV9	15	CASSKDWANTGELFF
TRBJ2-3	TRBV4-1	15	CASSQDNRGTDTQYF
TRBJ2-1	TRBV20-1	13	CSARSGGPHEQFF